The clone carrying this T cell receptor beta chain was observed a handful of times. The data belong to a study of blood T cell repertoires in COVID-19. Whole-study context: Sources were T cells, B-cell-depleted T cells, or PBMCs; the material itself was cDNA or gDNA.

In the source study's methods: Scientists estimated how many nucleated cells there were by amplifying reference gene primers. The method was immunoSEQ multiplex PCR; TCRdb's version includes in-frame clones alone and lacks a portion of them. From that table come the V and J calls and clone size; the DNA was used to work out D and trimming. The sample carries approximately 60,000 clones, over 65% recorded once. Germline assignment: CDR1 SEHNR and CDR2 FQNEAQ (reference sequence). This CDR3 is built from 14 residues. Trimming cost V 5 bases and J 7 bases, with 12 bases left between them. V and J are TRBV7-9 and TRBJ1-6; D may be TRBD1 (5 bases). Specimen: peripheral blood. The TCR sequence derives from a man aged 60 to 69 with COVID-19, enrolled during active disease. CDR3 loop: CASSPDRENSPLHF. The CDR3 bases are TGTGCCAGCAGCCCCGACAGAGAAAATTCACCCCTCCACTTT.